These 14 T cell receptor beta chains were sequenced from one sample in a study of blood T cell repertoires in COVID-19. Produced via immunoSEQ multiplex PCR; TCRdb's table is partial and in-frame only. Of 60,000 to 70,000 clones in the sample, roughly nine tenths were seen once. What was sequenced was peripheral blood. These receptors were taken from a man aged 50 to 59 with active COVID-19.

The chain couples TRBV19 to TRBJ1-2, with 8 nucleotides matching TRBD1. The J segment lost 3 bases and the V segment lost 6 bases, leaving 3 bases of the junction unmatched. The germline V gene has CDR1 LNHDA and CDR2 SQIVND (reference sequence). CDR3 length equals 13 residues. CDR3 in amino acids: CASRETGDYGYTF. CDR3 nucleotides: TGTGCCAGTAGGGAGACAGGGGACTATGGCTACACCTTC.

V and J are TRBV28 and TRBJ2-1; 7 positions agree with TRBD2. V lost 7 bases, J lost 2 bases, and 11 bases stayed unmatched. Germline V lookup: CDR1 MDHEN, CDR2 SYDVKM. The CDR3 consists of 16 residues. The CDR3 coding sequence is TGTGCCAGCACTTTGGAGGGAGGGCGGGCCTACAATGAGCAGTTCTTC. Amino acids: CASTLEGGRAYNEQFF. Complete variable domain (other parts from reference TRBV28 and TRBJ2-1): DVKVTQSSRYLVKRTGEKVFLECVQDMDHENMFWYRQDPGLGLRLIYFSYDVKMKEKGDIPEGYSVSREKKERFSLILESASTNQTSMYLCASTLEGGRAYNEQFFGPGTRLTVL.

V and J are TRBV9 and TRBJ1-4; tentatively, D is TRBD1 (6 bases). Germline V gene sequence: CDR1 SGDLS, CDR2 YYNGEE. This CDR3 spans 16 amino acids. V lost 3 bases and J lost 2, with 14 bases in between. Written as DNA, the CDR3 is TGTGCCAGCAGCGCACAGGGTTACGGTACTAATGAAAAACTGTTTTTT. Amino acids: CASSAQGYGTNEKLFF.

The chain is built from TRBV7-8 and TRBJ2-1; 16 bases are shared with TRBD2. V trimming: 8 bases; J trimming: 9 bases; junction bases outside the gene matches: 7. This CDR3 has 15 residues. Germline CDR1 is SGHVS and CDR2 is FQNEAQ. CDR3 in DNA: TGTGCCAGCCCCGGGACTAGCGGGAGGGCCAGTGAGCAGTTCTTC. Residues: CASPGTSGRASEQFF.

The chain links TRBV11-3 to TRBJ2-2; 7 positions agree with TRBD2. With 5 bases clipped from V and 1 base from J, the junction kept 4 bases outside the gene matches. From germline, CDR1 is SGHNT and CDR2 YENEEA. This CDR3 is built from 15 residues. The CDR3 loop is CASSPGRLNTGELFF. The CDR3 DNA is TGTGCCAGCAGCCCCGGGAGGCTGAACACCGGGGAGCTGTTTTTT.

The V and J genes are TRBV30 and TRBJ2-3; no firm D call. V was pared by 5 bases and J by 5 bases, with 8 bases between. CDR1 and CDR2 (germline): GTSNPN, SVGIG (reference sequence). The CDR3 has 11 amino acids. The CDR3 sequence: CAWDARDTQYF. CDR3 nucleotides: TGTGCCTGGGACGCCAGAGATACGCAGTATTTT.

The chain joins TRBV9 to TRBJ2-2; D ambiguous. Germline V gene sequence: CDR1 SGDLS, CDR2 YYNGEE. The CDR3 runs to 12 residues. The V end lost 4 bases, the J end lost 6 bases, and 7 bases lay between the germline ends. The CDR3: CASSPRPGELFF. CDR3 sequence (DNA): TGTGCCAGCAGCCCGAGGCCCGGGGAGCTGTTTTTT.

Here the CDR3 reads CASSSGTASTDTQYF. The CDR3 DNA follows: TGTGCCAGCAGTTCCGGGACAGCGAGCACAGATACGCAGTATTTT. V usage is TRBV2 and J usage is TRBJ2-3; 7 positions match TRBD1. Germline lookup yields CDR1 SNHLY and CDR2 FYNNEI. The J segment lost 0 bases and the V segment lost 5 bases, leaving 5 bases of the junction unmatched. This CDR3 region has 15 residues.

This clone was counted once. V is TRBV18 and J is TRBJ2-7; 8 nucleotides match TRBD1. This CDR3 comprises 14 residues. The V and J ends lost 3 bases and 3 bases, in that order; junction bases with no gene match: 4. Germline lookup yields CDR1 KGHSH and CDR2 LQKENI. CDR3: CASSPWGTGYEQYF. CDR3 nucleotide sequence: TGTGCCAGCTCACCGTGGGGGACAGGCTACGAGCAGTACTTC.

CDR3 nucleotides: TGCGCCAGCAGCTTAGGGGCGGGAGGACCTTACGAGCAGTACTTC. This sequence encodes CASSLGAGGPYEQYF. The gene calls are TRBV5-1 and TRBJ2-7; 8 bases map to TRBD2. CDR3 length: 15 amino acids. CDR1 is SGHRS and CDR2 is YFSETQ in the germline V gene. The junction had 8 bases not matched to a gene; V was cut back by 2 bases and J by 4 bases.

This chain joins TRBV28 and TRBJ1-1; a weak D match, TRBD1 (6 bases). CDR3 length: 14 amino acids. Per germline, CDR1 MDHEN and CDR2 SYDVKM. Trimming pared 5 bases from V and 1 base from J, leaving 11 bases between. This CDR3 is CASSRGGPNTEAFF. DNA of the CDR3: TGTGCCAGCAGTAGAGGGGGTCCGAACACTGAAGCTTTCTTT.

CDR3 coding DNA: TGCAGCGCACGAGCCGGGACAGGGACCGCTTTCTTT. Amino acids: CSARAGTGTAFF. This chain connects TRBV29-1 to TRBJ1-1, with 9 bases identical to TRBD1. Per germline, CDR1 SQVTM and CDR2 ANQGSEA. The V segment lost 7 bases and the J segment 11 bases; nucleotides outside the gene matches: 11. This CDR3 contains 12 residues.

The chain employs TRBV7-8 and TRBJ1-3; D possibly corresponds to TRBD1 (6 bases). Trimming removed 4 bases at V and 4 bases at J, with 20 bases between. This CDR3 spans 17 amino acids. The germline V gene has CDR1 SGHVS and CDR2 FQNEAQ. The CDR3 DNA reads TGTGCCAGCAGCTCCTCAGGGGCCACCCTTGGGGGAAACACCATATATTTT. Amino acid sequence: CASSSSGATLGGNTIYF.

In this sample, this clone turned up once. CDR3 coding DNA: TGTGCCAGCAGCTTAGCCTGGGGGGGCACTGAAGCTTTCTTT. It codes for CASSLAWGGTEAFF. This rearrangement joins TRBV7-8 to TRBJ1-1, with a possible D match to TRBD1 (5 bases). The germline gives CDR1 SGHVS, CDR2 FQNEAQ. Trimming removed 0 bases at V and 4 bases at J, with 9 bases between. This CDR3 is 14 amino acids long.